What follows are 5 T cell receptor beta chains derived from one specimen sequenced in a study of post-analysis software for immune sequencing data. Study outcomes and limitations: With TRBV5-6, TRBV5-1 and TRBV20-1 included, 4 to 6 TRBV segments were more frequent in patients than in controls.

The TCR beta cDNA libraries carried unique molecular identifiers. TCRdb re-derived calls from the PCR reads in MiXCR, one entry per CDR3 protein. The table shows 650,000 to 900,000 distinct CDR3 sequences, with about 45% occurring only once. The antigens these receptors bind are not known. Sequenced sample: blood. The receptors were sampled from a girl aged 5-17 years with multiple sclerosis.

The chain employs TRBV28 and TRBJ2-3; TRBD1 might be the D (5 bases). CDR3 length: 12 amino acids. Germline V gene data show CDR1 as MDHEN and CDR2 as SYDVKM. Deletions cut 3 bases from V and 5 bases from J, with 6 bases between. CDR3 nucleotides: TGTGCCAGCAGTTTGGACAAAGATACGCAGTATTTT. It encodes CASSLDKDTQYF.

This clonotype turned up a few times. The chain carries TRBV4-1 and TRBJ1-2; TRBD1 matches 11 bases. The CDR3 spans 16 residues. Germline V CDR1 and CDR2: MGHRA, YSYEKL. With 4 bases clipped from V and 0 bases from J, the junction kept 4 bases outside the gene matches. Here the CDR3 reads CASSPGQGATNYGYTF. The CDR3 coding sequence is TGCGCCAGCAGCCCCGGACAGGGGGCTACTAACTATGGCTACACCTTC.

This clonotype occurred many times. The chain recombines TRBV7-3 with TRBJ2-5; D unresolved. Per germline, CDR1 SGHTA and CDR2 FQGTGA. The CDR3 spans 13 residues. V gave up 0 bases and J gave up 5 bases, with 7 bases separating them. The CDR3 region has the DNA TGTGCCAGCAGCTTAACGGGATGGGAGACCCAGTACTTC. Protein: CASSLTGWETQYF.

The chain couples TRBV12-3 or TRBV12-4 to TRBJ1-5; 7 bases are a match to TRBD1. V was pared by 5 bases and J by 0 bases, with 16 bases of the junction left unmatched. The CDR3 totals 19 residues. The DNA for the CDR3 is TGTGCCAGCAGTCTGGCTTGGGACAGCCAATCCTATAGCAATCAGCCCCAGCATTTT. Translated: CASSLAWDSQSYSNQPQHF.

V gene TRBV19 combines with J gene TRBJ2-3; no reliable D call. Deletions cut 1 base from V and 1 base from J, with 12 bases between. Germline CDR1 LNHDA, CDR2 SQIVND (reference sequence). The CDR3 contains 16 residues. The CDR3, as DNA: TGTGCCAGTAGTATAGCGGCGGAGCCGGGCACAGATACGCAGTATTTT. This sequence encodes CASSIAAEPGTDTQYF.